The T cell receptor beta chain under discussion was sequenced for a study of blood T cell repertoires in COVID-19 (dated by TCRdb to the early 2020s). In terms of the full investigation: Samples from collaborators originated in the United States, Italy and Spain and spanned both the acute and convalescent phases of COVID-19. The samples were drawn from the first 160 participants of the ongoing ImmuneRACE study and from over 950 subjects provided by 6 global collaborators. The repertoires were released in a freely available public database intended as a resource for research on the immune response to SARS-CoV-2. Deeply sampled blood TCRbeta repertoires from subjects exposed to, actively infected with, or recovered from COVID-19 were included in the dataset. Where available, HLA class I and class II types were taken from metadata supplied by the sample provider and were not determined by assay-based typing. Nearly every sample came with metadata listing a de-identified subject ID, COVID-19 status, age in years and sex. The prospective study material was composed of cDNA or gDNA derived from T cells, B-cell-depleted T cells, or PBMCs.

A note on this clone: This clone's antigen is unknown. One base away there is no much larger clone; base qualities are not given.

Via the germline V gene (reference sequence), CDR1 is LNHDA and CDR2 SQIVND. Unmatched junction bases come to 4, with V trimmed by 8 bases and J by 0 bases. The CDR3, cysteine through phenylalanine, is 14 amino acids long. This entry keeps only the CDR3 DNA: 42 bases, framed from base 1. One collaborating source in Seattle enrolled patients while the patients were actively infected and followed the patients over time throughout the course of disease. Each collaborating institution followed its own protocols to collect whole blood in K2EDTA tubes. For TCRbeta analysis, collaborators shipped samples in one of three forms: frozen whole blood, isolated PBMCs, or DNA extracted from either of those sample types. The immunoSEQ Assay, a bias-controlled multiplex PCR, was used to amplify TCRbeta CDR3 regions from genomic DNA. The authors' pipeline ran thus. Within the assay, amplification of reference gene primers was used to estimate how many nucleated cells each sample contained. Sequence reads were collapsed and filtered to measure the absolute abundance of every unique TCRbeta CDR3 rearrangement. For each sample, productive Simpson clonality was calculated by taking the square root of Simpson's diversity index across productive rearrangements. In TCRdb, the immuneACCESS table is reduced to in-frame sequences with V and J assigned. These tables do not hold every clone; where another copy was compared, an unresolved V gene accounts for under half, and the others remain unexplained. V, J and clone size are those of that table, while D and trimming were read from the DNA. The sample includes roughly 570,000 clones, with 70% to 90% observed a single time. 7.5% to 9% of the sample is held by the ten biggest clonotypes.

Points the paper makes about the study in general: The amount of clinical and demographic metadata varied by source and participant and was provided uncurated.

The receptor comes from a woman aged 45-59 years with COVID-19, enrolled during active disease. Sequenced: peripheral blood. The receptor chain draws on TRBV19 and TRBJ2-3; 8 bases in the junction line up with TRBD2. The CDR3 amino acid sequence is: CASDPGGSTDTQYF. The nucleotide sequence is given as TGTGCCAGTGACCCGGGGGGGAGCACAGATACGCAGTATTTT.